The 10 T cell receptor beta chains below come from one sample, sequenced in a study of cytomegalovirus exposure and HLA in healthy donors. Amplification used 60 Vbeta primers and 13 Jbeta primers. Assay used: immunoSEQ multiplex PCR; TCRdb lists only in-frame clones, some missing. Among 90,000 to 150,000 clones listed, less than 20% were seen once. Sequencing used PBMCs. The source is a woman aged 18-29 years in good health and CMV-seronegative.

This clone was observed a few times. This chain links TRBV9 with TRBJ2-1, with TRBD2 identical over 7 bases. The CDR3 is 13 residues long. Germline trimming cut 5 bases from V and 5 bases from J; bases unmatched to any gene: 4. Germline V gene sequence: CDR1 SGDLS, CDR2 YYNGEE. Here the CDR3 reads CASSGGVDNEQFF. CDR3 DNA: TGTGCCAGCAGTGGGGGGGTGGACAATGAGCAGTTCTTC.

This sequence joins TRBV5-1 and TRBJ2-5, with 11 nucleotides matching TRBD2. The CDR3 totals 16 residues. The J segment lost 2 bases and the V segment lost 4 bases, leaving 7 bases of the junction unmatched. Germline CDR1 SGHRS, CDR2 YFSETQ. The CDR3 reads CASSRSTSGDQETQYF. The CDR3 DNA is TGCGCCAGCAGCCGGTCGACTAGCGGGGATCAAGAGACCCAGTACTTC.

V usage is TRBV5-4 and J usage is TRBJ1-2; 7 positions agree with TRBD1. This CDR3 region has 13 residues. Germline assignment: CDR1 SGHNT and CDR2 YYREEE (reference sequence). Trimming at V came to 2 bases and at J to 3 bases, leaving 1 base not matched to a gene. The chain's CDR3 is CASSFDRDYGYTF. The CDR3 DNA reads TGTGCCAGCAGCTTCGACAGGGACTATGGCTACACCTTC.

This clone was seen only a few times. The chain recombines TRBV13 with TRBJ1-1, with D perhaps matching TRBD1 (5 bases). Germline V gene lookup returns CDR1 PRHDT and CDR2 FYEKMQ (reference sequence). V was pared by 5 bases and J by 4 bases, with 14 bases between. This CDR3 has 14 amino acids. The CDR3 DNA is TGTGCCAGCAGCCCAGTAGGGGATGGCACTGAAGCTTTCTTT. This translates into CASSPVGDGTEAFF.

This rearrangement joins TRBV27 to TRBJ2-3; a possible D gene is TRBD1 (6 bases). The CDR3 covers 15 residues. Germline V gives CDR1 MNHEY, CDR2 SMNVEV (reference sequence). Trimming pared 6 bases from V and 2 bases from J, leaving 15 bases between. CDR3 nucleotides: TGTGCCAGCAGCCCCAGGGGTAGGGACACAGATACGCAGTATTTT. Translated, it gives CASSPRGRDTDTQYF.

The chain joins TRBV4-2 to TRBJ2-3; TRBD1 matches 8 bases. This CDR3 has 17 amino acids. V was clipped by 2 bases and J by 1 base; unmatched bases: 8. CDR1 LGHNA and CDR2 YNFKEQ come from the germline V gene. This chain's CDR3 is CASSQLDPGQGTDTQYF. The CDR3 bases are TGTGCCAGCAGCCAACTAGACCCGGGACAGGGCACAGATACGCAGTATTTT.

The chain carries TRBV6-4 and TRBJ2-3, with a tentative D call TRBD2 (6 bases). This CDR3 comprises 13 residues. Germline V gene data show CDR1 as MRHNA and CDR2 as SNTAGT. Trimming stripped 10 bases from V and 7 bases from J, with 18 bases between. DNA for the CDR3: TGTGCCACCATCGGGAGTGAGTTTAATACGCAGTATTTT. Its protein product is CATIGSEFNTQYF.

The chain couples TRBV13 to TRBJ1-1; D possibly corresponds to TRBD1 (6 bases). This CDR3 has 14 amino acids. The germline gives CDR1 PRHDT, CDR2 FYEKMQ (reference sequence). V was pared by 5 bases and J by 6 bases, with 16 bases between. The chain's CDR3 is CASSLRTVGSEAFF. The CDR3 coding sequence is TGTGCCAGCAGCCTACGGACAGTCGGCTCTGAAGCTTTCTTT.

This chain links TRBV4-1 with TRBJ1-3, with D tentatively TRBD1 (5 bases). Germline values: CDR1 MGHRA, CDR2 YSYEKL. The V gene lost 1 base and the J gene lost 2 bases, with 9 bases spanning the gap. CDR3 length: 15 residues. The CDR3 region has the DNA TGCGCCAGCAGCCAAGCAGGGTTAGCTGGAAACACCATATATTTT. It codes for CASSQAGLAGNTIYF.

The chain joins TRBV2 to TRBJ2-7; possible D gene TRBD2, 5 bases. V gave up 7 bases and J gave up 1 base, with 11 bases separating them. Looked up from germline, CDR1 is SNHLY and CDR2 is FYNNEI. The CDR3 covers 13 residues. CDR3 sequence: CASNRGLSYEQYF. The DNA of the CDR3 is TGTGCCAGCAACCGTGGACTGTCCTACGAGCAGTACTTC.